A selection of T cell receptor beta chains follows, all from one sample in a study of T-cell reconstitution after alpha-beta-depleted transplantation in children. TCRdb itself ran the PCR reads through MiXCR, one entry per CDR3 protein. The table records fewer than 350,000 distinct CDR3 sequences, around 7.1% of them present only once. This sample comprised peripheral blood, obtained 360 days after TCRalphabeta/CD19-depleted stem cell transplant. The receptors stem from a female patient aged 2-9 years who had a stem cell transplant for Fanconi anemia, so the T cells may come from the graft donor. The CDR3 runs from the conserved cysteine through the conserved F or W. A D gene is named only where the DNA matches it firmly. Size is omitted from some rows. Given values are once, few, many or a class for expanded clones.

d_gene: -
len: 15
abundance: many
v_gene: TRBV5-1
j_gene: TRBJ2-1
CDR3nt: TGCGCCAGCAGCTGGGGAGGGGGAGGCTACAATGAGCAGTTCTTC
CDR3aa: CASSWGGGGYNEQFF

d_gene: TRBD2
len: 13
abundance: few
v_gene: TRBV11-2
j_gene: TRBJ2-4
CDR3nt: TGTGCCAGCAGCCAAGGACGGGGGGACATTCAGTACTTC
CDR3aa: CASSQGRGDIQYF

d_gene: TRBD1
len: 16
abundance: many
v_gene: TRBV5-1
j_gene: TRBJ1-4
CDR3nt: TGCGCCAGCAGCCCTGATACCAACAGGGGGGGTGAAAAACTGTTTTTT
CDR3aa: CASSPDTNRGGEKLFF

d_gene: TRBD2
len: 16
abundance: -
v_gene: TRBV27
j_gene: TRBJ2-1
CDR3nt: TGTGCCAGCAGCTGGACTAGCCGCAGCCCCACACGTGAGCAGTTCTTC
CDR3aa: CASSWTSRSPTREQFF

d_gene: -
len: 13
abundance: many
v_gene: TRBV27
j_gene: TRBJ1-2
CDR3nt: TGTGCCAGCAGTTTATACAGGAACTATGGCTACACCTTC
CDR3aa: CASSLYRNYGYTF

d_gene: -
len: 13
abundance: many
v_gene: TRBV29-1
j_gene: TRBJ2-4
CDR3nt: TGCAGCGTTGAAGGGGGTTCCAAAAACATTCAGTACTTC
CDR3aa: CSVEGGSKNIQYF

d_gene: -
len: 15
abundance: -
v_gene: TRBV7-2
j_gene: TRBJ1-2
CDR3nt: TGTGCCAGCAGCTTAGAATCGACCCTTTTGGTAGCGCAGCACTTC
CDR3aa: CASSLESTLLVAQHF

d_gene: -
len: 14
abundance: few
v_gene: TRBV18
j_gene: TRBJ2-1
CDR3nt: TGTGCCAGCTCGCCTCAGGTTTCCTACAATGAGCAGTTCTTC
CDR3aa: CASSPQVSYNEQFF

d_gene: TRBD1
len: 16
abundance: many
v_gene: TRBV3-1
j_gene: TRBJ2-5
CDR3nt: TGTGCCAGCAGCCAAGATTGGACAGGGGGCTGGGAGACCCAGTACTTC
CDR3aa: CASSQDWTGGWETQYF

d_gene: -
len: 13
abundance: many
v_gene: TRBV7-2
j_gene: TRBJ2-7
CDR3nt: TGTGCCAGCAGCTTTATAAGGGGGTACGAGCAGTACTTC
CDR3aa: CASSFIRGYEQYF

d_gene: -
len: 18
abundance: many
v_gene: TRBV7-3
j_gene: TRBJ2-3
CDR3nt: TGTGCCAGCAGCTTAACGGGCATTGGGGCCTACGCCACAGATACGCAGTATTTT
CDR3aa: CASSLTGIGAYATDTQYF

d_gene: -
len: 16
abundance: -
v_gene: TRBV5-6
j_gene: TRBJ1-5
CDR3nt: TGTGCCAGCAGCTTGGAAGGTTCGCGTGGCAATCAGCCCCAGCATTTT
CDR3aa: CASSLEGSRGNQPQHF

d_gene: -
len: 13
abundance: many
v_gene: TRBV6-6
j_gene: TRBJ1-4
CDR3nt: TGTGCCAGCAGTTATGAGGGAAACGGAAAACTGTTTTTT
CDR3aa: CASSYEGNGKLFF

d_gene: -
len: 16
abundance: many
v_gene: TRBV5-6
j_gene: TRBJ1-1
CDR3nt: TGTGCCAGCAGCTTGGGGGTGGGGCAGCCTTCGATTGAAGCTTTCTTT
CDR3aa: CASSLGVGQPSIEAFF

d_gene: TRBD1
len: 15
abundance: many
v_gene: TRBV29-1
j_gene: TRBJ2-3
CDR3nt: TGCAGCGTGGGGACAGGGGTAAAGAACACAGATACGCAGTATTTT
CDR3aa: CSVGTGVKNTDTQYF

d_gene: TRBD2
len: 15
abundance: many
v_gene: TRBV5-1
j_gene: TRBJ2-1
CDR3nt: TGCGCCAGCAGCTTACTAGCGGGGGATATCAATGAGCAGTTCTTC
CDR3aa: CASSLLAGDINEQFF

d_gene: -
len: 16
abundance: few
v_gene: TRBV30
j_gene: TRBJ1-1
CDR3nt: TGTGCCTGGAGGGGGGGTTCAGGGCGAGGGAACACTGAAGCTTTCTTT
CDR3aa: CAWRGGSGRGNTEAFF

d_gene: -
len: 15
abundance: few
v_gene: TRBV5-1
j_gene: TRBJ2-7
CDR3nt: TGCGCCAGCAGCTTGATGGGGACAAGGTCCTACGAGCAGTACTTC
CDR3aa: CASSLMGTRSYEQYF

d_gene: -
len: 14
abundance: many
v_gene: TRBV20-1
j_gene: TRBJ2-2
CDR3nt: TGCAGTGCTGCGGGACACTTGAACACCGGGGAGCTGTTTTTT
CDR3aa: CSAAGHLNTGELFF

d_gene: TRBD1
len: 14
abundance: many
v_gene: TRBV12-3/TRBV12-4
j_gene: TRBJ1-1
CDR3nt: TGTGCCAGCAGCTTCGGGACAGGGGCCACTGAAGCTTTCTTT
CDR3aa: CASSFGTGATEAFF

d_gene: TRBD1
len: 16
abundance: many
v_gene: TRBV5-1
j_gene: TRBJ1-3
CDR3nt: TGCGCCAGCAGCTTGGCGGGACAGAACTCTGGAAACACCATATATTTT
CDR3aa: CASSLAGQNSGNTIYF

d_gene: TRBD1
len: 13
abundance: -
v_gene: TRBV5-6
j_gene: TRBJ1-3
CDR3nt: TGTGCCAGCAGCTTGAGCCAGGGGGACACCATATATTTT
CDR3aa: CASSLSQGDTIYF

d_gene: TRBD2
len: 14
abundance: many
v_gene: TRBV29-1
j_gene: TRBJ2-2
CDR3nt: TGCAGCGCATCGGGACTAGTAGGGGCCGGGGAGCTGTTTTTT
CDR3aa: CSASGLVGAGELFF

d_gene: -
len: 14
abundance: many
v_gene: TRBV4-2
j_gene: TRBJ1-2
CDR3nt: TGTGCCAGCAGCCAATTTGGAGGGAACTATGGCTACACCTTC
CDR3aa: CASSQFGGNYGYTF

d_gene: -
len: 11
abundance: few
v_gene: TRBV18
j_gene: TRBJ2-5
CDR3nt: TGTGCCAGCTCACCAGACGAGACCCAGTACTTC
CDR3aa: CASSPDETQYF

d_gene: -
len: 16
abundance: -
v_gene: TRBV7-2
j_gene: TRBJ1-2
CDR3nt: TGTGCCAGCAGCTTAGTGGGTGGAGGGTTGAACTATGGCTACACCTTC
CDR3aa: CASSLVGGGLNYGYTF

d_gene: -
len: 14
abundance: -
v_gene: TRBV7-9
j_gene: TRBJ1-5
CDR3nt: TGTGCCAGCAGCTTAAGTTCGAGCAATCAGCCCCAGCATTTT
CDR3aa: CASSLSSSNQPQHF

d_gene: -
len: 17
abundance: few
v_gene: TRBV9
j_gene: TRBJ2-3
CDR3nt: TGTGCCAGCAGCGTAGGGGGGTTCCCCGCACAATTCGATACGCAGTATTTT
CDR3aa: CASSVGGFPAQFDTQYF

d_gene: -
len: 15
abundance: many
v_gene: TRBV6-2/TRBV6-3
j_gene: TRBJ1-1
CDR3nt: TGTGCCAGCATTGCGGGGGGCCTACATCACACTGAAGCTTTCTTT
CDR3aa: CASIAGGLHHTEAFF

d_gene: TRBD2
len: 14
abundance: many
v_gene: TRBV12-3/TRBV12-4
j_gene: TRBJ2-3
CDR3nt: TGTGCCAGCAGTTACAGCGGGGGTGTAGATACGCAGTATTTT
CDR3aa: CASSYSGGVDTQYF

d_gene: -
len: 13
abundance: few
v_gene: TRBV20-1
j_gene: TRBJ2-5
CDR3nt: TGCAGTGCCTCGTATACTCTCCAAGAGACCCAGTACTTC
CDR3aa: CSASYTLQETQYF